The clone carrying this T cell receptor beta chain was counted at least ten times. Patients were aged 18 to 65, had disease duration under 2 months, and had newly diagnosed hyperthyroidism. The blood sample predates any ophthalmopathy symptoms, coming from first hyperthyroidism diagnosis. The data stem from a study of T cells in Graves' hyperthyroidism and ophthalmopathy. There were TCR beta CDR3 regions amplified from RNA transcripts. When the TCR CDR3 underwent first-round RT-PCR, the HTBI primer set was used. TCRdb fed the multiplex PCR reads into MiXCR, producing one record per CDR3 protein. The data contain fewer than 650,000 distinct CDR3 sequences, about 14% of them seen just once; the ten biggest clones take up 5.8%. V lost 2 bases and J 7 bases, leaving 8 bases between the germline ends. The CDR3 length is 13 residues. Germline loops: CDR1 SNHLY, CDR2 FYNNEI.

This chain connects TRBV2 to TRBJ2-2; D possibly matches TRBD1 or TRBD2 (5 bases each). Sequenced input: blood. The sequence was obtained from a woman aged 25 to 39 with Graves' hyperthyroidism that later progressed to Graves' ophthalmopathy. The CDR3 DNA is TGTGCCAGCAGTGAACTTGGGGGCGGGGAGCTGTTTTTT. Amino acid sequence: CASSELGGGELFF.